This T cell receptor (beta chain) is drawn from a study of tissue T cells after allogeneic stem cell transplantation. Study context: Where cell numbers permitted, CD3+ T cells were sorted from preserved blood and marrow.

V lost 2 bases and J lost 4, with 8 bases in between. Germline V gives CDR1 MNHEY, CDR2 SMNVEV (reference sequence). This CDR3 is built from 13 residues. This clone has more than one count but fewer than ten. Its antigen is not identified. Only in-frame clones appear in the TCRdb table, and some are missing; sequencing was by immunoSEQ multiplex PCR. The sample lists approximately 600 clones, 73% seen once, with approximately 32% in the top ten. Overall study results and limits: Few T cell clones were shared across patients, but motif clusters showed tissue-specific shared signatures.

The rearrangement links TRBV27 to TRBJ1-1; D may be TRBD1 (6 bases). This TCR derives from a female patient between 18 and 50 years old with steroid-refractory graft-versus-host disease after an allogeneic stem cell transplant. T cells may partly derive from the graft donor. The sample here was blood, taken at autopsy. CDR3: CASSLGGTTEAFF. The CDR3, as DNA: TGTGCCAGCAGTTTAGGGGGCACCACTGAAGCTTTCTTT.